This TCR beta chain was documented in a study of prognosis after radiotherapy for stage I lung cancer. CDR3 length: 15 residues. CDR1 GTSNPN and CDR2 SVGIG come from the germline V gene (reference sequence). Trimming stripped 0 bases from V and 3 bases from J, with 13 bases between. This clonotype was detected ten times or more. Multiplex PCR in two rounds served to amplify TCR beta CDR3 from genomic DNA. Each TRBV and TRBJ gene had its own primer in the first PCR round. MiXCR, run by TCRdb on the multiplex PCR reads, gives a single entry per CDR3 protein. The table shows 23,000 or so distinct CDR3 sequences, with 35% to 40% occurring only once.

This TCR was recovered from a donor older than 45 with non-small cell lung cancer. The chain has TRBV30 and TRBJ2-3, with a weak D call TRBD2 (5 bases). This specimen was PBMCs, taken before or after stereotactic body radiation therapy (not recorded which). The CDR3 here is CAWSVRISGTDTQYF. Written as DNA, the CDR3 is TGTGCCTGGAGTGTGCGGATCTCGGGAACAGATACGCAGTATTTT.